This T cell receptor (beta chain) was identified during a study of blood T cell repertoires in COVID-19. Study in general: In each case, the material was cDNA or gDNA derived from T cells, B-cell-depleted T cells, or PBMCs.

V was pared by 3 bases and J by 3 bases, with 10 bases of the junction left unmatched. CDR1 and CDR2 from the germline V gene are SGHAT and FQNNGV. The CDR3 loop spans 16 amino acids. Followed longitudinally, the Seattle patients had been enrolled during active infection. Sequencing used immunoSEQ multiplex PCR; TCRdb keeps in-frame clones, though not all of them. The table shows tens of thousands of clones, with around 81% occurring only once. Input material: peripheral blood. The source is an elderly woman with COVID-19, enrolled during active disease. The chain combines TRBV11-2 with TRBJ2-7; TRBD1 aligns across 8 bases. CDR3 nucleotides: TGTGCCAGCAGCTTTAGGGAGACAGGGGTACTCTACGAGCAGTACTTC. It specifies CASSFRETGVLYEQYF.